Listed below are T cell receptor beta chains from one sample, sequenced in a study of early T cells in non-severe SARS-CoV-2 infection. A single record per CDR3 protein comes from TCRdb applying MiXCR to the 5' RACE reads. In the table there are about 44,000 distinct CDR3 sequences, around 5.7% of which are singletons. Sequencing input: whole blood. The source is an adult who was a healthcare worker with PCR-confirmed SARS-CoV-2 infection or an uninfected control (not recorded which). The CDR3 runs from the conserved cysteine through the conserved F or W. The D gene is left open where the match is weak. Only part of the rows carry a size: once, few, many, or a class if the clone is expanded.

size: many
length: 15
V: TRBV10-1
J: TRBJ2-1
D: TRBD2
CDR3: CASSARTSGYNEQFF
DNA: TGCGCCAGCAGTGCCAGGACTAGCGGTTACAATGAGCAGTTCTTC

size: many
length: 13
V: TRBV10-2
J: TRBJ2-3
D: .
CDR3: CASSLQGTDTQYF
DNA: TGCGCCAGCTCCTTACAGGGCACAGATACGCAGTATTTT

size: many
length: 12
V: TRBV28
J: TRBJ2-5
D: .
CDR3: CASSDRRETQYF
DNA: TGTGCCAGCAGTGATAGACGAGAGACCCAGTACTTC

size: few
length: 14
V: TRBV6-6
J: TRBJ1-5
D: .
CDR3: CASSYRQINQPQHF
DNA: TGTGCCAGCAGTTACCGACAGATAAATCAGCCCCAGCATTTT

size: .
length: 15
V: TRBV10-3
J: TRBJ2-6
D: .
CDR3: CAISDEGAGANVLTF
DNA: TGTGCCATCAGTGATGAAGGGGCTGGGGCCAACGTCCTGACTTTC

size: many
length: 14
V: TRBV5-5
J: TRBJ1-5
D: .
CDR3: CASSLVMGNQPQHF
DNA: TGTGCCAGCAGCTTGGTTATGGGGAATCAGCCCCAGCATTTT

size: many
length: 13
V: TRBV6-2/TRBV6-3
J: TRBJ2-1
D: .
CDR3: CASSSDSHNEQFF
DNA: TGTGCCAGCAGCTCAGACAGTCACAATGAGCAGTTCTTC

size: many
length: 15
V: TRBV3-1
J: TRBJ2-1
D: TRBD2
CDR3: CASSPLAGVDNEQFF
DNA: TGTGCCAGCAGCCCACTAGCGGGGGTGGACAATGAGCAGTTCTTC

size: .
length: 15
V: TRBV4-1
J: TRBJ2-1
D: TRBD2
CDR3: CASTLAGGTYNEQFF
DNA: TGCGCCAGCACGTTAGCGGGGGGGACGTACAATGAGCAGTTCTTC

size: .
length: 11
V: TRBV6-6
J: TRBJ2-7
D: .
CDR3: CASSEPHEQYF
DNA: TGTGCCAGCAGCGAGCCGCACGAGCAGTACTTC

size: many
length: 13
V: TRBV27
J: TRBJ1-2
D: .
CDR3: CASSSAPSGGYTF
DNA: TGTGCCAGCAGTTCGGCCCCTTCGGGGGGCTACACCTTC

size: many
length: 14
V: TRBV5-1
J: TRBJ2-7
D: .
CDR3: CASSLVGGPYEQYF
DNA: TGCGCCAGCAGCTTGGTAGGGGGGCCCTACGAGCAGTACTTC

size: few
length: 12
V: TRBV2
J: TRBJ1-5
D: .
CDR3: CASRRVEGPQHF
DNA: TGTGCCAGCAGGAGGGTGGAGGGGCCCCAGCATTTT

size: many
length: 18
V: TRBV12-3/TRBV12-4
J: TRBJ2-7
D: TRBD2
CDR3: CASSPTPPTSGGVREQYF
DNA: TGTGCCAGCAGCCCCACCCCCCCGACTAGCGGGGGGGTGCGGGAGCAGTACTTC

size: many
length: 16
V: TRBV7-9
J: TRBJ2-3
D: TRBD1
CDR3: CASSFGQGESTDTQYF
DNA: TGTGCCAGCAGCTTCGGACAGGGGGAGAGCACAGATACGCAGTATTTT

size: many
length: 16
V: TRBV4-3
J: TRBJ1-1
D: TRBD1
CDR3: CASSQSLDRTGPEAFF
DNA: TGCGCCAGCAGCCAATCTTTGGACAGGACGGGTCCTGAAGCTTTCTTT

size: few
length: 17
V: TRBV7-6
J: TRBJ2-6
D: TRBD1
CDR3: CASSPGQAASGANVLTF
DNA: TGTGCCAGCAGTCCGGGACAGGCTGCCTCTGGGGCCAACGTCCTGACTTTC

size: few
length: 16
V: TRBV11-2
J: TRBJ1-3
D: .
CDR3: CASSLYRTVSGNTIYF
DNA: TGTGCCAGCAGCCTGTACCGGACAGTCTCTGGAAACACCATATATTTT

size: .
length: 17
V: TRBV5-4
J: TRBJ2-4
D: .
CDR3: CASSPPGTADFKNIQYF
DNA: TGTGCCAGCAGCCCGCCCGGGACGGCGGACTTCAAAAACATTCAGTACTTC

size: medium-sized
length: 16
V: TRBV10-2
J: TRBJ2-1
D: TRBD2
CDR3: CASSESASGGNNEQFF
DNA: TGCGCCAGCAGTGAGTCGGCCAGCGGGGGGAACAATGAGCAGTTCTTC

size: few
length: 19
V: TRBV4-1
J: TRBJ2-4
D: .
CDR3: CASSQVVLAGDLAKNIQYF
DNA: TGCGCCAGCAGCCAAGTAGTTTTGGCAGGGGACTTAGCCAAAAACATTCAGTACTTC

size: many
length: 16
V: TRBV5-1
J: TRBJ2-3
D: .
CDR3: CASSLLGPGDTDTQYF
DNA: TGCGCCAGCAGCTTGCTTGGTCCCGGGGACACAGATACGCAGTATTTT

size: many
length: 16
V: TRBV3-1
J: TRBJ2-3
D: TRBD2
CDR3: CASSQDSAGGTDTQYF
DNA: TGTGCCAGCAGCCAAGATTCGGCGGGGGGTACAGATACGCAGTATTTT

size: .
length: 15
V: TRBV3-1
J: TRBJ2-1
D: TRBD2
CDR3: CASSQVPGLGNEQFF
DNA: TGTGCCAGCAGCCAAGTACCGGGACTAGGAAATGAGCAGTTCTTC

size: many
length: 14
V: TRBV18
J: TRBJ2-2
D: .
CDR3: CASSSVTNTGELFF
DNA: TGTGCCAGCTCATCAGTCACCAACACCGGGGAGCTGTTTTTT

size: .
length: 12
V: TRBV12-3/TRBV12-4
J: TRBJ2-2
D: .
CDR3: CASTQFTGELFF
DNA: TGTGCCAGCACCCAGTTCACCGGGGAGCTGTTTTTT

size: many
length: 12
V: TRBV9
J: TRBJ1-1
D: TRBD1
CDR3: CASSGGASEAFF
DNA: TGTGCCAGTTCAGGGGGCGCGTCTGAAGCTTTCTTT

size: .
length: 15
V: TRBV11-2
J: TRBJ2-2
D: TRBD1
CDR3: CASSEQGHFTGELFF
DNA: TGTGCCAGCAGCGAACAGGGGCACTTCACCGGGGAGCTGTTTTTT

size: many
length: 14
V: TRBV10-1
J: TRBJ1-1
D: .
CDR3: CASSEDPRDTEAFF
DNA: TGCGCCAGCAGTGAGGACCCCAGGGACACTGAAGCTTTCTTT

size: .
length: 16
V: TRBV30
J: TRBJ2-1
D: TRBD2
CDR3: CAWSPTASGGGGEQFF
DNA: TGTGCCTGGAGCCCCACCGCTAGCGGGGGTGGAGGTGAGCAGTTCTTC

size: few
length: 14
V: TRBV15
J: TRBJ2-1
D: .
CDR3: CATSRDQARDEQFF
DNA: TGTGCCACCAGCAGAGATCAAGCGAGGGATGAGCAGTTCTTC

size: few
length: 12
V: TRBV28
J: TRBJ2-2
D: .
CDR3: CASSFSTGELFF
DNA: TGTGCCAGCAGTTTTAGCACCGGGGAGCTGTTTTTT

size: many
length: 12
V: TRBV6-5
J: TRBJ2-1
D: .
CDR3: CASSNTNNEQFF
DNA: TGTGCCAGCAGCAACACTAACAATGAGCAGTTCTTC

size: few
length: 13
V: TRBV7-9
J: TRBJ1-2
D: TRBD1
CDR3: CASTFGTDYGYTF
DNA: TGTGCCAGCACTTTTGGGACAGACTATGGCTACACCTTC

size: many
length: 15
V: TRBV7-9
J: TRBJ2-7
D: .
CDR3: CASSLQGAGAYEQYF
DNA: TGTGCCAGCAGCCTACAGGGAGCTGGGGCCTACGAGCAGTACTTC

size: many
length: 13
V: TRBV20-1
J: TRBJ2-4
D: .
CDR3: CSAAVPGGNIQYF
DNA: TGCAGTGCTGCAGTCCCGGGTGGGAACATTCAGTACTTC

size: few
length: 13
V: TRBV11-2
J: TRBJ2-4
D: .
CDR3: CASSISPGGIQYF
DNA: TGTGCCAGCAGCATCTCACCGGGCGGCATTCAGTACTTC

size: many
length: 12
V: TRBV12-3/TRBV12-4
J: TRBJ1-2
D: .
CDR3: CASRRTDYGYTF
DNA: TGTGCCAGCAGAAGAACGGACTATGGCTACACCTTC

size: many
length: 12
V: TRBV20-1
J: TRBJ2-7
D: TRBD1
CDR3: CSASKQGQEQYF
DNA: TGCAGTGCTAGCAAACAGGGGCAGGAGCAGTACTTC

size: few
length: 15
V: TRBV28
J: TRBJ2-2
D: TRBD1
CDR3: CASSLRDRGTGELFF
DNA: TGTGCCAGCAGTTTACGGGACAGGGGCACCGGGGAGCTGTTTTTT

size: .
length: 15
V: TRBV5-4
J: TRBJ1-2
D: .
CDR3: CASSRTIEANYGYTF
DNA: TGTGCCAGCAGCCGGACCATCGAAGCTAACTATGGCTACACCTTC

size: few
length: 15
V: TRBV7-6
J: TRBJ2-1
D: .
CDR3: CASRRPAQLGNEQFF
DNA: TGTGCCAGCAGAAGACCGGCTCAGTTGGGGAATGAGCAGTTCTTC